This TCR beta chain derives from a study of shared clonotypes between healthy human individuals. Data came from immunoSEQ multiplex PCR; TCRdb stores just in-frame clones and leaves some out. Of over 850,000 clones listed, about 84% were seen once; the top ten hold more than 0.55%. Germline V gene sequence: CDR1 MGHRA, CDR2 YSYEKL. The length of the CDR3 is 15 residues. Trimming took off 1 base at V and 4 bases at J, with 13 bases between the two ends. Sequencing input: memory CD4+ T cells from PBMCs. Subset here: CD45RA-negative fraction. The TCR was taken from a man younger than 35 in good health. Some clones in this sample may be carry-over from other donors' samples. The chain joins TRBV4-1 to TRBJ2-5, with no clear D. CDR3 nucleotides: TGCGCCAGCAGCCAAGTCTCCCTTCTTCGAGAGACCCAGTACTTC. It is translated as CASSQVSLLRETQYF.